The clone carrying this TCR beta chain came up many times. Antigen unknown. This entry belongs to a study of identical twins. Broader study findings: Weaker excess sharing between twins was seen in beta out-of-frame sequences. Within monozygotic twins, out-of-frame TCR alpha sharing was underestimated by the models. Conclusions were based on cross-sectional statistical analysis, without following the same donors.

Deletions cut 2 bases from V and 6 bases from J, with 18 bases between. This CDR3 spans 16 amino acids. Germline V CDR1 and CDR2: MDHEN, SYDVKM. TCRdb recomputed calls from the 5' RACE reads with MiXCR, one row per CDR3 protein. The data show approximately 470,000 distinct CDR3 sequences, approximately 15% seen once. This sample also appeared in a second study, on yellow fever vaccine responses in identical twins.

This chain connects TRBV28 to TRBJ2-3; a weak D match, TRBD1 (6 bases). This clonotype was obtained from a woman between 18 and 29 years old in good health. The sample taken for sequencing was CD4+ T cells sorted from blood. The CDR3 protein is CASSLTGMVGADTQYF. In DNA, the CDR3 is TGTGCCAGCAGTTTAACAGGGATGGTCGGAGCGGATACGCAGTATTTT.